This record looks at one TCR beta chain sequence and its context. The data were obtained in a study of blood T cell repertoires in COVID-19. Study at large: Acute and convalescent COVID-19 samples came from the United States, Italy and Spain.

Original handling: Estimation of nucleated cell counts was performed using reference gene primer amplification. The method was immunoSEQ multiplex PCR; TCRdb's version includes in-frame clones alone and lacks a portion of them. Clone size and V and J calls were adopted from that table, with D and trimming inferred from the DNA. The sample shows fewer than 50,000 clones, about four fifths of them seen only once. V gave up 6 bases and J gave up 7 bases; unmatched junction bases: 11. Germline V gene sequence: CDR1 LNHDA, CDR2 SQIVND (reference sequence). CDR3 size: 15 residues. The J gene is TRBJ2-7, the V gene TRBV19; 11 nucleotides align to TRBD1. The sequenced sample consisted of peripheral blood. The sequence derives from a man of 80 years or more with active or convalescent COVID-19. CDR3 coding DNA: TGTGCCAGTAGCCTGTCTGGACAGGGGGCAGGGGAGCAGTACTTC. Translating it yields CASSLSGQGAGEQYF. The full variable domain, rest sourced from reference TRBV19 and TRBJ2-7, is DGGITQSPKYLFRKEGQNVTLSCEQNLNHDAMYWYRQDPGQGLRLIYYSQIVNDFQKGDIAEGYSVSREKKESFPLTVTSAQKNPTAFYLCASSLSGQGAGEQYFGPGTRLTVT.